A selection of T cell receptor beta chains follows, all from one sample in a study of cytomegalovirus exposure and HLA in healthy donors. TCRdb keeps only in-frame clones here, not all; method: immunoSEQ multiplex PCR. Among 50,000 or so clones listed, 65% to 85% were seen once. Sequenced material: PBMCs. These receptor sequences come from a man aged 18 to 30 in good health and CMV-seronegative. Both conserved end residues are part of each CDR3. The D gene is left open where the match is weak. Not every row has a clone size; where given, it reads once, few, many or a size class.

V gene	D gene	J gene	clone size	CDR3 DNA	CDR3 protein
TRBV27	.	TRBJ2-5	few	TGTGCCAGCAGTTTCGGGATCCAAGAGACCCAGTACTTC	CASSFGIQETQYF
TRBV28	.	TRBJ1-3	.	TGTGCCAGCAGCCTAGCCACAGTCTCTGGAAACACCATATATTTT	CASSLATVSGNTIYF
TRBV30	TRBD1	TRBJ2-2	.	TGTGCCTGGAGTAACAGGGGGGACAGGGAGCTGTTTTTT	CAWSNRGDRELFF
TRBV30	.	TRBJ2-4	.	TGTGCCTGGAGTCTAGGGGTCCGGAACATTCAGTACTTC	CAWSLGVRNIQYF
TRBV25-1	.	TRBJ2-5	.	TGTGCCAGCAGTGCTGGGGGCATTGAGACCCAGTACTTC	CASSAGGIETQYF
TRBV25-1	.	TRBJ1-3	.	TGTGCCAGCAGTCTAACCTCTGGAAACACCATATATTTT	CASSLTSGNTIYF
TRBV27	.	TRBJ2-7	.	TGTGCCAGCAGCACGACAAGCTCCTACGAGCAGTACTTC	CASSTTSSYEQYF
TRBV28	.	TRBJ1-1	.	TGTGCCAGCAGTCAGAACACTGAAGCTTTCTTT	CASSQNTEAFF
TRBV7-2	.	TRBJ1-1	.	TGTGCCAGCAGCCACCCGGGGGGGGGCCGTCGGGTAATCTTT	CASSHPGGGRRVIF
TRBV7-9	.	TRBJ2-6	.	TGTGCCAGCAGCTCCCGGGAGATCTGGGCCAACGTCCTGACTTTC	CASSSREIWANVLTF
TRBV11-2	.	TRBJ2-7	.	TGTGCCAGCAGCTTGTCCAGATCCTACGAGCAGTACTTC	CASSLSRSYEQYF
TRBV11-3	TRBD1	TRBJ1-1	.	TGTGCCAGCAGCCAAGACAGGGGGCAAGCTTTCTTT	CASSQDRGQAFF
TRBV29-1	.	TRBJ1-1	.	TGCAGCGCCTGTAGGGGAAACTTGAACACTGAAGCTTTCTTT	CSACRGNLNTEAFF
TRBV9	TRBD2	TRBJ2-3	.	TGTGCCAGCAGCGTAGATGCGGGAGGATCAGATACGCAGTATTTT	CASSVDAGGSDTQYF
TRBV20-1	TRBD1	TRBJ1-1	.	TGCAGTGCTATAACAGGGGCAGCTTTCTTT	CSAITGAAFF
TRBV27	TRBD1	TRBJ1-2	few	TGTGCCAGCACGAGTGGGACAGGGGGCTTCTATGGCTACACCTTC	CASTSGTGGFYGYTF
TRBV2	.	TRBJ2-5	.	TGTGCCAGCAGTGGCCAGGGGTACCAAGAGACCCAGTACTTC	CASSGQGYQETQYF
TRBV5-8	TRBD1	TRBJ1-6	.	TGTGCCAGCACTCCGGACGGGACAGAAAATTCACCCCTCCACTTT	CASTPDGTENSPLHF
TRBV2	TRBD1	TRBJ1-1	.	TGTGCCAGCCATCTGACAGGGGCTAATCCCGAAGCTTTCTTT	CASHLTGANPEAFF
TRBV19	.	TRBJ1-5	few	TGTGCCAGTAGTAGGGGAGGGGGAGGGGGCAATCAGCCCCAGCATTTT	CASSRGGGGGNQPQHF
TRBV7-3	.	TRBJ2-5	.	TGTGCCAGCAGCTTAACGCACGGAGAGACCCAGTACTTC	CASSLTHGETQYF
TRBV6-4	TRBD2	TRBJ2-1	few	TGTGCCAGCAGTCCTACCAGCGGGAGGGCCGTTGAGCAGTTCTTC	CASSPTSGRAVEQFF
TRBV18	.	TRBJ1-1	once	TGTGCCAGCTCAGTAACAGGGCCATTCACTGAAGCTTTCTTT	CASSVTGPFTEAFF
TRBV6-4	TRBD1	TRBJ1-1	.	TGTGCCAGCAGGGCCGGGACAGGGGTCACTGAAGCTTTCTTT	CASRAGTGVTEAFF
TRBV6-1	TRBD1	TRBJ1-5	.	TGTGCCAGCGGGGACAGGCTCAATCAGCCCCAGCATTTT	CASGDRLNQPQHF
TRBV10-3	.	TRBJ1-5	.	TGTGCCATCAGTGAGTCAACAGGGAACCAGCCCCAGCATTTT	CAISESTGNQPQHF
TRBV9	.	TRBJ2-5	few	TGTGCCAGCAGCGTAGAGTCCAGGGGATCCGAGACCCAGTACTTC	CASSVESRGSETQYF
TRBV4-3	TRBD1	TRBJ1-2	few	TGCGCCAGCAGCCAAGGGACAGGGGGCAGCGGCTATGGCTACACCTTC	CASSQGTGGSGYGYTF
TRBV4-2	.	TRBJ1-5	once	TGTGCCAGCAGCCAAGGGGGGCGGCCCCAGCATTTT	CASSQGGRPQHF
TRBV29-1	TRBD1	TRBJ1-1	.	TGCAGCGCAGAACCTGGGACAGGGATTTTGGGCACTGAAGCTTTCTTT	CSAEPGTGILGTEAFF
TRBV11-2	.	TRBJ1-1	.	TGTGCCAGCAGTCCGGTGACGGGAATGAAGACTGAAGCTTTCTTT	CASSPVTGMKTEAFF
TRBV7-9	TRBD1	TRBJ1-5	once	TGTGCCAGCAGCCTTGGACAGGGTAGTCAGCCCCAGCATTTT	CASSLGQGSQPQHF
TRBV5-4	.	TRBJ1-4	few	TGTGCCAGCAGCCTGGGACCCACCCTGGGCGAAAAACTGTTTTTT	CASSLGPTLGEKLFF